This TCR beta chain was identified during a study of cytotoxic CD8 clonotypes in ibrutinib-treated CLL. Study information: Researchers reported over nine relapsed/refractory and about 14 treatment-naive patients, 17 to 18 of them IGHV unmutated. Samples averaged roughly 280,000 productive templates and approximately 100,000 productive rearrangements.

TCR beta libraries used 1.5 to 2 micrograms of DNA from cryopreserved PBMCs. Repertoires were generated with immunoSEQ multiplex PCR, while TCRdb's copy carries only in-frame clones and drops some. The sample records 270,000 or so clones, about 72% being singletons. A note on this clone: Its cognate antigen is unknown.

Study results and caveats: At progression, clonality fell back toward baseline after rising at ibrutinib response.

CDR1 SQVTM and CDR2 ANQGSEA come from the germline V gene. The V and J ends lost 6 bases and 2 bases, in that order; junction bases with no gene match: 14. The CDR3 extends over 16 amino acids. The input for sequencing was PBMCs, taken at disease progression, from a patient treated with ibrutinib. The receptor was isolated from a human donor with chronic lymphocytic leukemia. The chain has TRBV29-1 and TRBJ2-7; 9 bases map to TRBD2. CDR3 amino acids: CSVARLAGPSAYEQYF. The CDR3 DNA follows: TGCAGCGTCGCGAGGCTAGCGGGACCCTCGGCCTACGAGCAGTACTTC.